This passage covers 22 T cell receptor beta chains from one sample sequenced in a study of blood T cell repertoires in COVID-19. The protocol was immunoSEQ multiplex PCR, while the TCRdb copy is restricted to in-frame clones and leaves out a portion. The sample has roughly 310,000 clones, roughly 90% seen once. The sample consisted of peripheral blood. These receptor sequences come from a woman between 45 and 65 years old with active or convalescent COVID-19.

The CDR3 reads CASSEGIGTDTQYF. CDR3 bases: TGTGCCAGCAGTGAAGGTATCGGCACAGATACGCAGTATTTT. The chain recombines TRBV2 with TRBJ2-3; D is undetermined. There are 14 residues in the CDR3. Trimming left V 1 base short and J 1 base short, with 6 bases between. Germline V gene lookup returns CDR1 SNHLY and CDR2 FYNNEI. Variable domain in full (rest from reference TRBV2 and TRBJ2-3): EPEVTQTPSHQVTQMGQEVILRCVPISNHLYFYWYRQILGQKVEFLVSFYNNEISEKSEIFDDQFSVERPDGSNFTLKIRSTKLEDSAMYFCASSEGIGTDTQYFGPGTRLTVL.

The chain links TRBV19 to TRBJ2-6; 8 nucleotides line up with TRBD1. CDR3 length equals 20 residues. Germline trimming cut 5 bases from V and 1 base from J; bases unmatched to any gene: 16. Per the germline V gene, CDR1 is LNHDA and CDR2 is SQIVND (reference sequence). The CDR3 region has the DNA TGTGCCAGTAGTGATATTATTCCGGGACAGGCCAATTCTGGGGCCAACGTCCTGACTTTC. It is translated as CASSDIIPGQANSGANVLTF.

This clone was seen a handful of times. The gene calls are TRBV6-5 and TRBJ1-1; 8 bases line up with TRBD1. This CDR3 has 12 amino acids. CDR1 is MNHEY and CDR2 is SVGAGI in the germline V gene. V shed 7 bases, J shed 6 bases, and the junction held 4 bases outside the gene matches. CDR3 in amino acids: CASKQGGAEAFF. In nucleotides, the CDR3 is TGTGCCAGCAAACAGGGGGGGGCTGAAGCTTTCTTT.

The V call is TRBV6-1, the J call TRBJ1-6; D unclear. Per germline, CDR1 MNHNS and CDR2 SASEGT. V shed 6 bases and J shed 7 bases, with 22 bases lying between them. The CDR3 is 17 residues long. The CDR3 DNA reads as TGTGCCAGCAGAGAATCCGTGAGACAAAGATCGAATTCACCCCTCCACTTT. This translates into CASRESVRQRSNSPLHF.

The chain combines TRBV19 with TRBJ2-1, with TRBD2 matching over 12 bases. The V and J ends lost 7 bases and 2 bases, in that order; junction bases with no gene match: 9. This CDR3 has 17 amino acids. CDR1 is LNHDA and CDR2 is SQIVND in the germline V gene (reference sequence). The CDR3, as DNA: TGTGCCAGTACTAGACAAGGGACTAGCGGGCCCTACAATGAGCAGTTCTTC. This translates into CASTRQGTSGPYNEQFF.

The rearrangement links TRBV6-6 to TRBJ2-5, with 7 bases identical to TRBD1. The CDR3 is made up of 14 amino acids. Germline V gene sequence: CDR1 MNHNY, CDR2 SVGAGI (reference sequence). Trimming at V came to 7 bases and at J to 0 bases, leaving 5 bases not matched to a gene. CDR3 loop: CASNPTGDQETQYF. CDR3 bases: TGTGCCAGCAACCCCACAGGGGACCAAGAGACCCAGTACTTC.

This clone has only a few counts. The chain combines TRBV30 with TRBJ1-5; a weak D match, TRBD1 (6 bases). Deletions cut 5 bases from V and 4 bases from J, with 18 bases between. CDR1 and CDR2 from the germline V gene are GTSNPN and SVGIG (reference sequence). CDR3 length equals 15 residues. CDR3 sequence (DNA): TGTGCCTGGGGGCAATCCGGACAGTCGAATCAGCCCCAGCATTTT. It encodes CAWGQSGQSNQPQHF.

The chain carries TRBV2 and TRBJ1-1, with D perhaps matching TRBD1 (6 bases). This CDR3 has 15 amino acids. Trimming removed 9 bases from V and 3 bases from J, with 20 bases in between. CDR1 SNHLY and CDR2 FYNNEI come from the germline V gene. The CDR3 loop is CARTSGGRGDTEAFF. CDR3 in DNA: TGTGCCAGAACATCGGGGGGCCGAGGGGACACTGAAGCTTTCTTT.

The chain combines TRBV4-1 with TRBJ2-7; D remains unclear. With 1 base removed from V and 3 bases from J, the gap between germline ends came to 10 bases. Germline CDR1 and CDR2: MGHRA and YSYEKL. The CDR3 is made up of 14 amino acids. In DNA, the CDR3 is TGCGCCAGCAGCCAAGTTTCCAGACACTACGAGCAGTACTTC. It codes for CASSQVSRHYEQYF.

This clone has just one count. V usage is TRBV6-2 or TRBV6-3 and J usage is TRBJ2-7; 8 nucleotides match TRBD1. From germline, CDR1 is MNHEY and CDR2 SVGEGT. The length of the CDR3 is 14 residues. Trimming cost V 6 bases and J 5 bases; bases outside gene matches: 9. The CDR3 here is CASSRRQGLNEQYF. CDR3 in DNA: TGTGCCAGCAGCCGACGACAGGGGCTCAACGAGCAGTACTTC.

The chain employs TRBV3-1 (or the pseudogene TRBV3-2) and TRBJ1-2; a possible D gene is TRBD1 (6 bases). Germline CDR1 is LGHDT and CDR2 is YNNKEL (reference sequence). V lost 7 bases to trimming and J lost 6 bases, with 15 bases between them. The CDR3 loop spans 13 amino acids. In DNA, the CDR3 is TGTGCCAGCACCTACCTACAGGGAAATGGCTACACCTTC. Protein: CASTYLQGNGYTF.

The chain links TRBV5-4 to TRBJ2-1; TRBD2 matches at 7 bases. The germline gives CDR1 SGHNT, CDR2 YYREEE (reference sequence). V dropped 4 bases and J dropped 0; count of bases not matched to a gene: 4. The CDR3 is 15 residues long. The CDR3 is CASSRAGSSYNEQFF. For the CDR3, the DNA is TGTGCCAGCAGCCGAGCGGGGAGCTCCTACAATGAGCAGTTCTTC.

The chain carries TRBV29-1 and TRBJ2-1, with 11 bases fitting TRBD2. Looked up from germline, CDR1 is SQVTM and CDR2 is ANQGSEA. The CDR3 sequence is 13 residues long. Unmatched junction bases numbered 7, after V lost 6 bases and J lost 9 bases. CDR3 DNA sequence: TGCAGCGTAAAACTAGCGGGAGTGCGTGAGCAGTTCTTC. Residues: CSVKLAGVREQFF.

The chain employs TRBV9 and TRBJ1-6, with D tentatively TRBD1 (5 bases). There are 14 residues in the CDR3. V was cut by 2 bases and J by 8 bases, with 11 bases left in between. CDR1 is SGDLS and CDR2 is YYNGEE in the germline V gene. CDR3 DNA sequence: TGTGCCAGCAGCGTGGGAGGGGAAGATTCACCCCTCCACTTT. Its protein product is CASSVGGEDSPLHF. Full variable domain (remainder filled in from reference TRBV9 and TRBJ1-6): DSGVTQTPKHLITATGQRVTLRCSPRSGDLSVYWYQQSLDQGLQFLIQYYNGEERAKGNILERFSAQQFPDLHSELNLSSLELGDSALYFCASSVGGEDSPLHFGNGTRLTVT.

The rearrangement joins TRBV20-1 to TRBJ2-1, with D unresolved. V gave up 8 bases and J gave up 7 bases, with 3 bases separating them. The CDR3 has 8 amino acids. Looked up from germline, CDR1 is DFQATT and CDR2 is SNEGSKA (reference sequence). This CDR3 reads CSLNEQFF. CDR3 bases: TGCAGTCTTAATGAGCAGTTCTTC.

This clone appeared a single time. The rearrangement uses TRBV6-2 or TRBV6-3 and TRBJ1-2, with a weak D call TRBD1 (6 bases). The CDR3 contains 14 residues. Germline CDR1 and CDR2: MNHEY and SVGEGT. V lost 2 bases and J lost 8, with 15 bases in between. The CDR3 here is CASSYTRTGNGYTF. As DNA, the CDR3 is TGTGCCAGCAGTTACACCCGAACAGGGAACGGCTACACCTTC.

J is TRBJ2-1 and V is TRBV7-2; a possible D gene is TRBD1 (6 bases). The germline V gene encodes CDR1 SGHTA and CDR2 FQGNSA. The CDR3 loop spans 16 amino acids. Trimming pared 1 base from V and 7 bases from J, leaving 17 bases between. Here the CDR3 reads CASSLVQGFSLNEQFF. In DNA, the CDR3 is TGTGCCAGCAGCTTAGTACAGGGTTTTTCCCTTAATGAGCAGTTCTTC.

This chain links TRBV6-2 or TRBV6-3 with TRBJ1-2, with a tentative D call TRBD1 (6 bases). There are 15 residues in the CDR3. The ends were cut back, 2 bases at V and 4 bases at J, with 14 bases in the middle. Germline V gene lookup returns CDR1 MNHEY and CDR2 SVGEGT. The CDR3 spells CASSYATGFGYGYTF. In nucleotides, the CDR3 is TGTGCCAGCAGTTACGCCACAGGGTTCGGCTATGGCTACACCTTC.

This chain connects TRBV11-2 to TRBJ1-6; D is uncertain. CDR1 is SGHAT, CDR2 FQNNGV, per germline. Trimming pared 5 bases from V and 0 bases from J, leaving 11 bases between. This CDR3 has 16 residues. The DNA for the CDR3 is TGTGCCAGCAGCCCCCAAACAAGCTCCTATAATTCACCCCTCCACTTT. It codes for CASSPQTSSYNSPLHF.

This sequence joins TRBV28 and TRBJ1-2; 7 bases match TRBD1. With V trimmed by 2 bases and J by 8 bases, 2 bases remained unmatched. The germline gives CDR1 MDHEN, CDR2 SYDVKM. The length of the CDR3 is 12 residues. The CDR3 spells CASSLDRDGYTF. In DNA form, the CDR3 reads TGTGCCAGCAGTTTAGACAGGGACGGCTACACCTTC.

The rearrangement uses TRBV28 and TRBJ2-3, with 11 bases that match TRBD2. This CDR3 is 18 amino acids long. CDR1 and CDR2 from the germline V gene are MDHEN and SYDVKM. V lost 7 bases, J lost 2 bases, and 14 bases stayed unmatched. For the CDR3, the DNA is TGTGCCAGCATAACTAGCGGGGGTCGCCCTCCTATCACAGATACGCAGTATTTT. Amino acids: CASITSGGRPPITDTQYF.

Here the CDR3 reads CASSLEGTGGRELFF. The CDR3 coding sequence is TGCGCCAGCAGCTTGGAAGGGACCGGGGGAAGGGAGCTGTTTTTT. The rearrangement joins TRBV5-1 to TRBJ2-2, with D possibly matching TRBD2 (6 bases). Between the trimmed V and J ends, which lost 0 bases and 9 bases, there was a span of 15 bases. CDR1 is SGHRS and CDR2 is YFSETQ in the germline V gene. This CDR3 contains 15 residues.